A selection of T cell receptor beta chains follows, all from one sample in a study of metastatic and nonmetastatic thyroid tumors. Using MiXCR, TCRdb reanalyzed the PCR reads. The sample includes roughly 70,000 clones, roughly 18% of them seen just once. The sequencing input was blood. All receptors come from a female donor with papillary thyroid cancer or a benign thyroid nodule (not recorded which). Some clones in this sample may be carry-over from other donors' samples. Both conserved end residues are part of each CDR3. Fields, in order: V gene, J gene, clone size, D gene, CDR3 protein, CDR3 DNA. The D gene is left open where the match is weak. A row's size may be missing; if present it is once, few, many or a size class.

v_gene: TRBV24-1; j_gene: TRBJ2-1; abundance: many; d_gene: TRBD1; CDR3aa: CATSDPDRRRNNEQFF; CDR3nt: TGTGCCACCAGTGACCCGGACAGGAGGAGAAACAATGAGCAGTTCTTC
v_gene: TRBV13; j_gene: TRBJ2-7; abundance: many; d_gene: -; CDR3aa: CASSLGAGGSYEQYF; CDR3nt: TGTGCCAGCAGCTTGGGGGCAGGGGGGTCCTACGAGCAGTACTTC
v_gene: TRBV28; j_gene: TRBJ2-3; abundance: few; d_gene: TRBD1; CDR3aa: CASSTYGTGDITDTQYF; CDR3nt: TGTGCCAGCAGCACCTACGGGACAGGGGATATCACAGATACGCAGTATTTT
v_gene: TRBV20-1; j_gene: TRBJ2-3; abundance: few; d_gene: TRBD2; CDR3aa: CSARELLAGGPGDTQYF; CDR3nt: TGCAGTGCTCGCGAATTACTAGCGGGAGGGCCCGGAGATACGCAGTATTTT
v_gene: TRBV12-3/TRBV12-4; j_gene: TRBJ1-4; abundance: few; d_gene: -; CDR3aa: CASSGVNPNEKLFF; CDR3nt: TGTGCCAGCTCAGGGGTGAATCCAAATGAAAAACTGTTTTTT
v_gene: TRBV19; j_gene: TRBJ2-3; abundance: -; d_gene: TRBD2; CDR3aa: CASSTRTSGSPDTQYF; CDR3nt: TGTGCCAGTAGTACCCGGACTAGCGGGAGTCCAGATACGCAGTATTTT
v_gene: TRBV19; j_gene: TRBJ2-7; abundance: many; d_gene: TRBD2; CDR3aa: CASSIEAHRLAGGEQYF; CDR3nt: TGTGCCAGTAGTATAGAAGCGCATCGACTAGCGGGAGGCGAGCAGTACTTC
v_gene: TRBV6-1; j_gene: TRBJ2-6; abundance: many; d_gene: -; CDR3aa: CASSWSQGAGANVLTF; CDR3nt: TGTGCCAGCAGTTGGTCTCAGGGAGCTGGGGCCAACGTCCTGACTTTC
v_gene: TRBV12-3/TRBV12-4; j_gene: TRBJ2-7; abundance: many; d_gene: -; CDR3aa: CASSIRGQEEYF; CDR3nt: TGTGCCAGCAGTATACGGGGACAAGAGGAGTACTTC
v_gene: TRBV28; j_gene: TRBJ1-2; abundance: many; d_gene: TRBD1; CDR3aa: CASSLEGTGGRGYTF; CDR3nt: TGTGCCAGCAGTTTAGAGGGGACAGGGGGACGTGGCTACACCTTC
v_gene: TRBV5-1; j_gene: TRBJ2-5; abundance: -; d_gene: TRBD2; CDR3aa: CASRLASVGLAGPQETKYF; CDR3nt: TGCGCCAGCAGGTTGGCTTCAGTGGGACTAGCGGGGCCTCAAGAGACCAAGTACTTC
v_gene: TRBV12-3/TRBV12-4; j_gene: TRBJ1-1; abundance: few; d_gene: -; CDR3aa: CASSLFIGTEAFF; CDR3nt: TGTGCCAGCAGCTTATTCATCGGCACTGAAGCTTTCTTT
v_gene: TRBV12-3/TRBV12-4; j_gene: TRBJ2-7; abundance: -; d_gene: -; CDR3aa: CASSLQGWGQYF; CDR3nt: TGTGCCAGCAGTTTACAGGGGTGGGGGCAGTACTTC
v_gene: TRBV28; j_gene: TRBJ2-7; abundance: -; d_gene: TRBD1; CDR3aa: CASRFSTGTGGGRDYEQYF; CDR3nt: TGTGCCAGCAGGTTTTCCACCGGGACAGGGGGCGGAAGGGACTACGAGCAGTACTTC
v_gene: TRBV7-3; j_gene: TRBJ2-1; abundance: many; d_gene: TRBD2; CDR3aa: CASSLTSTSGGNEQFF; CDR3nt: TGTGCCAGCAGCTTAACGTCGACTAGCGGGGGAAATGAGCAGTTCTTC
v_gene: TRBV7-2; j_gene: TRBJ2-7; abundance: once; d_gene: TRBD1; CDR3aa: CASSPGTGVYEQYF; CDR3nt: TGTGCCAGCAGTCCAGGGACAGGGGTCTACGAGCAGTACTTC
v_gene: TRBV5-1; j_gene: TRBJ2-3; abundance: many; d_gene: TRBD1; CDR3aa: CASSPGQGDTDTQYF; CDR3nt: TGCGCCAGCAGCCCCGGACAGGGCGACACAGATACGCAGTATTTT
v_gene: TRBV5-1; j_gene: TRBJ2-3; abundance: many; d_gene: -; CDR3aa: CASSPIASTGTDTQYF; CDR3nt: TGCGCCAGCAGCCCTATAGCGTCAACCGGCACAGATACGCAGTATTTT
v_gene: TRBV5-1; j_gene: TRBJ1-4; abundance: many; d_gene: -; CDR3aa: CASSLAPAEKLFF; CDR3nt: TGCGCCAGCAGCTTAGCCCCGGCTGAAAAACTGTTTTTT
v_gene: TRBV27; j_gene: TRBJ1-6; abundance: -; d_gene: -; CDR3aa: CASSLFPGRESPLHF; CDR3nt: TGTGCCAGCAGTTTATTTCCAGGCAGGGAATCACCCCTCCACTTT
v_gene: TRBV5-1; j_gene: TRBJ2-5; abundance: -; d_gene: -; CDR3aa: CASSPFGGSSQETQYF; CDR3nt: TGCGCCAGCAGCCCTTTTGGAGGGAGTAGTCAAGAGACCCAGTACTTC
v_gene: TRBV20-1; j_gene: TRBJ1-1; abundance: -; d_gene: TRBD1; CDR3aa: CSARGGGMTEAFF; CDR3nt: TGCAGTGCTAGAGGAGGGGGCATGACTGAAGCTTTCTTT
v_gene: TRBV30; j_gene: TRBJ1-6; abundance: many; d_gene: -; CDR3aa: CAWRELGYSPLHF; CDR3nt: TGTGCCTGGAGGGAATTGGGGTATTCACCCCTCCACTTT
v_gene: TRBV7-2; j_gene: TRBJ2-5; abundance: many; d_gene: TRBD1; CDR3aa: CASSLAKGQGLETQYF; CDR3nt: TGTGCCAGCAGCTTAGCTAAAGGACAGGGCTTAGAGACCCAGTACTTC
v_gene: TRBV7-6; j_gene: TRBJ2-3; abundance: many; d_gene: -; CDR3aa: CASSREISGNPRVWDTQYF; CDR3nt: TGTGCCAGCAGCCGTGAAATTTCCGGGAACCCACGAGTGTGGGATACGCAGTATTTT
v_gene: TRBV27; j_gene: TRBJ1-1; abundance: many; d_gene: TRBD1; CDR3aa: CASSLGSPDRSTEAFF; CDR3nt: TGTGCCAGCAGTTTAGGGTCGCCGGACAGGTCAACTGAAGCTTTCTTT
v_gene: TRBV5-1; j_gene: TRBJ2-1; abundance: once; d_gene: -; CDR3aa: CASSTDEYSYNEQFF; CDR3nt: TGCGCCAGCAGCACCGACGAATACTCCTACAATGAGCAGTTCTTC
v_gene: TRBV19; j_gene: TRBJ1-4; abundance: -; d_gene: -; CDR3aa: CASSIGNAEKLFF; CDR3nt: TGTGCCAGTAGTATCGGGAACGCTGAAAAACTGTTTTTT
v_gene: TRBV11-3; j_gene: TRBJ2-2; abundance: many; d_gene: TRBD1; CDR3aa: CASSNGQATGELFF; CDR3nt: TGTGCCAGCAGCAACGGACAGGCCACCGGGGAGCTGTTTTTT
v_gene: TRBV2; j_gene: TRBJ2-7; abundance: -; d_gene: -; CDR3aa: CASMTGAYEQYF; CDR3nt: TGTGCCAGCATGACAGGAGCCTACGAGCAGTACTTC
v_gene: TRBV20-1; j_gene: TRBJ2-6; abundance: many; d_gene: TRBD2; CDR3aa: CSARLWGGSGANVLTF; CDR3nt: TGCAGTGCTAGGTTGTGGGGGGGCTCTGGGGCCAACGTCCTGACTTTC
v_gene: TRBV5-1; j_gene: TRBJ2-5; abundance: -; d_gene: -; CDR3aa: CASSAGTGEETQYF; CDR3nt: TGCGCCAGCAGCGCAGGGACTGGGGAAGAGACCCAGTACTTC
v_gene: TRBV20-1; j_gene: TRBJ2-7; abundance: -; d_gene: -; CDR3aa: CSASSLLDSPGREQYF; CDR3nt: TGCAGTGCTTCATCTCTCCTTGACAGTCCGGGGAGGGAGCAGTACTTC
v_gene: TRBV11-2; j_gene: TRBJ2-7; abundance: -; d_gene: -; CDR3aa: CASSPSGFGAYEQYF; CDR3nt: TGTGCCAGCAGCCCGAGCGGATTTGGGGCCTACGAGCAGTACTTC
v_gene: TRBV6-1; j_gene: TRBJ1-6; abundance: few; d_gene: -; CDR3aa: CASSESQGDSPLHF; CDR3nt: TGTGCCAGCAGCGAGAGTCAGGGCGATTCACCCCTCCACTTT
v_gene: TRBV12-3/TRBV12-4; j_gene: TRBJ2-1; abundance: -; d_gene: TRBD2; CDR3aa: CASSPRLAGVYNEQFF; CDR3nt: TGTGCCAGCAGTCCCAGACTAGCGGGAGTCTACAATGAGCAGTTCTTC
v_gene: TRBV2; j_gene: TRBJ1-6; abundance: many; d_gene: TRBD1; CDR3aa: CASSDTGTGGAGSPLHF; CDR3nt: TGTGCCAGCAGTGACACCGGGACAGGGGGCGCAGGTTCACCCCTCCACTTT
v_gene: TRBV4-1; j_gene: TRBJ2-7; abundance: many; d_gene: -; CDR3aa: CASSHDAGPYEQYF; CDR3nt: TGCGCCAGCAGCCACGATGCGGGCCCCTACGAGCAGTACTTC
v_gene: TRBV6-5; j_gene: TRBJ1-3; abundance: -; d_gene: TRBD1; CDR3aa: CASSYSGTGTGNTIYF; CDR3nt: TGTGCCAGCAGTTATTCCGGGACAGGGACCGGAAACACCATATATTTT
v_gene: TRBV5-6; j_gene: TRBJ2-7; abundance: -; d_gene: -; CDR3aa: CASSFDRVPPEQYF; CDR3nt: TGTGCCAGCAGCTTCGATAGGGTTCCCCCCGAGCAGTACTTC
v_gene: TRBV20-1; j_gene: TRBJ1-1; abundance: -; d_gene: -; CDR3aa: CSARDPSTLGAFF; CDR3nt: TGCAGTGCTAGAGATCCTTCCACCTTAGGAGCTTTCTTT
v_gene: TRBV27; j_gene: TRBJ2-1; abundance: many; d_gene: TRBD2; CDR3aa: CASSLPSAGDNEQFF; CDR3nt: TGTGCCAGCAGTTTACCCTCTGCGGGGGACAATGAGCAGTTCTTC